This T cell receptor beta chain was observed in a study of CD8 T cells in Susac syndrome. RNA amounts of roughly 0.5 to 1 ug underwent reverse transcription with random hexamers. The amplification used immunoSEQ multiplex PCR on TCR beta CDR3; it spanned 54 Vbeta and 13 Jbeta. One entry per CDR3 protein results from TCRdb running MiXCR on the immunoSEQ multiplex PCR reads. The table lists fewer than 300,000 distinct CDR3 sequences, around 83% of them singletons. The CDR3 has 16 residues. Per germline, CDR1 MNHEY and CDR2 SMNVEV (reference sequence). V was pared by 10 bases and J by 2 bases, with 22 bases between. The multiple sclerosis control group consisted of treatment-naive patients whose relapsing-remitting disease, which was either stable or active, fulfilled revised McDonald criteria.

The TCR sequence derives from a human donor with multiple sclerosis. The rearrangement joins TRBV27 to TRBJ2-3, with TRBD1 as a possible D gene (5 bases). The sequenced material came from CD8+ T cells from PBMCs. CDR3 residues: CATGTQGQGVTDTQYF. In DNA form, the CDR3 reads TGTGCCACCGGTACCCAGGGCCAAGGGGTCACAGATACGCAGTATTTT.